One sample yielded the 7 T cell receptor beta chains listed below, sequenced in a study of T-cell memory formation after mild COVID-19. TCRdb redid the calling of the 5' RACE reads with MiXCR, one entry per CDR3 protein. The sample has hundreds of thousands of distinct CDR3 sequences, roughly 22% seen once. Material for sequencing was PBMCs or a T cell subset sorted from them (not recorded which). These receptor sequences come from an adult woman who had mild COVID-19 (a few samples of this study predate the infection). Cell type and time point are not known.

The CDR3 coding sequence is TGTGCCATCAGTGCCCATGTTAGTGGTGAGACCCAGTACTTC. The encoded protein is CAISAHVSGETQYF. The chain recombines TRBV10-3 with TRBJ2-5; D not resolved. Germline V CDR1 and CDR2: ENHRY, SYGVKD. V lost 4 bases to trimming and J lost 5 bases, with 14 bases between them. The CDR3 extends over 14 amino acids.

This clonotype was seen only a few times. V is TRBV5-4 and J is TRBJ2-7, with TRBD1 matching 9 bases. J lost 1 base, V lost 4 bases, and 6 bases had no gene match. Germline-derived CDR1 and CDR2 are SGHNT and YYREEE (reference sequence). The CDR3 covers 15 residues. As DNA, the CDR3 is TGTGCCAGCAGCCGGGGACAGGGCGGTTCCTACGAGCAGTACTTC. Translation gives CASSRGQGGSYEQYF.

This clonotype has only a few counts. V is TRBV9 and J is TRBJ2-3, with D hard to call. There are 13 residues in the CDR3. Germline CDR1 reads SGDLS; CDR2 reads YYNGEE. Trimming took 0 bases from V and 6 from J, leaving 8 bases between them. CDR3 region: CASSVDLLDTQYF. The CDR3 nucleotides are TGTGCCAGCAGCGTAGACCTGTTGGATACGCAGTATTTT.

CDR3 sequence: CASRPDLGGDTEAFF. For the CDR3, the DNA is TGTGCCAGCAGGCCCGACCTCGGAGGAGACACTGAAGCTTTCTTT. The rearrangement joins TRBV6-5 to TRBJ1-1; D is uncertain. Germline assignment: CDR1 MNHEY and CDR2 SVGAGI. Trimming removed 6 bases from V and 3 bases from J, with 17 bases in between. The CDR3 sequence is 15 residues long.

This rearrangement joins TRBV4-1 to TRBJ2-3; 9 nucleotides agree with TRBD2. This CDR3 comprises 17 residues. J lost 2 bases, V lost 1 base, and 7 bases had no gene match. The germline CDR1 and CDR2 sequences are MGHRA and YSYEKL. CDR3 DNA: TGCGCCAGCAGCCAAGTGGCGGCGGGAGGGACCACAGATACGCAGTATTTT. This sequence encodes CASSQVAAGGTTDTQYF.

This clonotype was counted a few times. The CDR3 DNA is TGTGCCAGCAGTTTAGGTACCGGGGGAGGCGTCTACAATGAGCAGTTCTTC. It encodes CASSLGTGGGVYNEQFF. The rearrangement uses TRBV12-3 or TRBV12-4 and TRBJ2-1; TRBD2 is a possible D gene (6 bases). Trimming stripped 1 base from V and 3 bases from J, with 16 bases between. This CDR3 is built from 17 residues.

The chain's CDR3 is CASSVAAGPVGETQYF. The CDR3 DNA follows: TGTGCCAGCAGCGTAGCGGCGGGGCCCGTAGGTGAGACCCAGTACTTC. This chain joins TRBV9 and TRBJ2-5, with a possible D match to TRBD2 (6 bases). V lost 0 bases, J lost 5 bases, and 17 bases lay in between. Germline CDR1 reads SGDLS; CDR2 reads YYNGEE. CDR3 size: 16 residues. The full variable domain, with the rest looked up from reference TRBV9 and TRBJ2-5, is DSGVTQTPKHLITATGQRVTLRCSPRSGDLSVYWYQQSLDQGLQFLIQYYNGEERAKGNILERFSAQQFPDLHSELNLSSLELGDSALYFCASSVAAGPVGETQYFGPGTRLLVL.